These 13 T cell receptor beta chains share one sample of origin, sequenced in a study of blood T cell repertoires in COVID-19. Profiled with immunoSEQ multiplex PCR; TCRdb holds only in-frame clones, not every one. This sample has over 250,000 clones, with 90% found just once. Specimen: PBMCs or T cells enriched from blood (not recorded which). The receptors derive from a man in his 60s who had recovered from COVID-19.

This chain joins TRBV5-6 and TRBJ2-3; D is undetermined. The V gene's germline CDR1 is SGHDT and CDR2 YYEEEE. This CDR3 is 13 amino acids long. V gave up 5 bases and J gave up 0 bases, with 7 bases separating them. CDR3 bases: TGTGCCAGCAGGACTTCTAGCACAGATACGCAGTATTTT. Residues: CASRTSSTDTQYF.

The CDR3 DNA follows: TGTGCCAGCAGTCCCAGGACTGGGTACAATGAGCAGTTCTTC. Protein sequence: CASSPRTGYNEQFF. The chain combines TRBV6-5 with TRBJ2-1; TRBD2 is a possible D gene (5 bases). From germline, CDR1 is MNHEY and CDR2 SVGAGI. V gave up 5 bases and J gave up 4 bases, with 12 bases separating them. The CDR3 covers 14 residues.

The chain joins TRBV24-1 to TRBJ2-3; 12 bases are shared with TRBD2. The germline V gene encodes CDR1 KGHDR and CDR2 SFDVKD. V was pared by 3 bases and J by 5 bases, with 5 bases of the junction left unmatched. The CDR3 is made up of 16 amino acids. The CDR3 region is CATSDPSGRAVDTQYF. CDR3 DNA sequence: TGTGCCACCAGTGATCCTAGCGGGAGGGCCGTAGATACGCAGTATTTT.

V is TRBV4-1 and J is TRBJ2-1; TRBD2 agrees at 9 bases. This CDR3 has 17 amino acids. V lost 2 bases and J lost 5; bases outside the gene matches: 10. Germline CDR1 MGHRA, CDR2 YSYEKL. CDR3 in amino acids: CASSQWRGTSRNNEQFF. The CDR3 DNA reads as TGCGCCAGCAGCCAATGGCGAGGGACTAGCAGGAACAATGAGCAGTTCTTC.

This chain links TRBV4-1 with TRBJ2-1; a possible D gene is TRBD2 (6 bases). Germline loops: CDR1 MGHRA, CDR2 YSYEKL. Between the trimmed V and J ends, which lost 3 bases and 5 bases, there was a span of 17 bases. This CDR3 comprises 16 residues. The CDR3 bases are TGCGCCAGCAGCCAGAGCCCGGGACTCCTCAACAATGAGCAGTTCTTC. This encodes CASSQSPGLLNNEQFF.

This clone was observed a handful of times. The chain joins TRBV10-1 to TRBJ2-3; possibly TRBD2 for D (6 bases). The CDR3 runs 15 residues. V was clipped by 3 bases and J by 0 bases, with 10 bases between them. Germline CDR1 reads WNHNN; CDR2 reads SYGVQD (reference sequence). The CDR3 sequence is CASSDLRGSTDTQYF. DNA of the CDR3: TGCGCCAGCAGTGACCTTCGGGGGAGCACAGATACGCAGTATTTT.

For this clone: Other DNA sequences within the sample encode an identical CDR3. The chain recombines TRBV5-1 with TRBJ2-1, with TRBD2 matching over 10 bases. The CDR3 is 15 amino acids. Trimming cost V 4 bases and J 4 bases; bases outside gene matches: 5. The germline gives CDR1 SGHRS, CDR2 YFSETQ. The CDR3 here is CASSIGLADYNEQFF. In nucleotides, the CDR3 is TGCGCCAGCAGCATCGGACTAGCGGATTACAATGAGCAGTTCTTC.

The chain has TRBV25-1 and TRBJ1-4; D remains unclear. There are 13 residues in the CDR3. Germline V gene lookup returns CDR1 MGHDK and CDR2 SYGVNS. Between the trimmed V and J ends, which lost 5 bases and 4 bases, there was a span of 8 bases. This CDR3 reads CASSHSFNEKLFF. The CDR3 DNA follows: TGTGCCAGCAGTCACTCCTTTAATGAAAAACTGTTTTTT.

The gene calls are TRBV2 and TRBJ1-1; D gene uncertain. The CDR3 runs 13 residues. Germline V lookup: CDR1 SNHLY, CDR2 FYNNEI. Trimming pared 4 bases from V and 1 base from J, leaving 7 bases between. CDR3 coding DNA: TGTGCCAGCAGTGGGGAGACGAACACTGAAGCTTTCTTT. It specifies CASSGETNTEAFF.

This rearrangement joins TRBV5-1 to TRBJ2-7, with TRBD2 matching 12 bases. This CDR3 spans 15 amino acids. Germline trimming cut 4 bases from V and 2 bases from J; bases unmatched to any gene: 4. Germline CDR1 is SGHRS and CDR2 is YFSETQ. The CDR3 DNA reads as TGCGCCAGCAGCCTACTAGCGGGAGGACCCTACGAGCAGTACTTC. As protein: CASSLLAGGPYEQYF. The full variable domain, completed using reference TRBV5-1 and TRBJ2-7, is KAGVTQTPRYLIKTRGQQVTLSCSPISGHRSVSWYQQTPGQGLQFLFEYFSETQRNKGNFPGRFSGRQFSNSRSEMNVSTLELGDSALYLCASSLLAGGPYEQYFGPGTRLTVT.

The J gene is TRBJ1-1, the V gene TRBV5-1; TRBD1 matches 8 bases. The CDR3 sequence is 16 residues long. The V gene end was trimmed by 0 bases and the J gene end by 5 bases; junction bases not matched to a gene: 9. Germline-derived CDR1 and CDR2 are SGHRS and YFSETQ. CDR3 region: CASSLGQGAGMTEAFF. As DNA, the CDR3 is TGCGCCAGCAGCTTGGGGCAGGGGGCAGGGATGACTGAAGCTTTCTTT. The whole variable domain, filled in from reference TRBV5-1 and TRBJ1-1, reads KAGVTQTPRYLIKTRGQQVTLSCSPISGHRSVSWYQQTPGQGLQFLFEYFSETQRNKGNFPGRFSGRQFSNSRSEMNVSTLELGDSALYLCASSLGQGAGMTEAFFGQGTRLTVV.

V and J are TRBV1 and TRBJ2-1; the D call in the table, TRBD2, was not verified against the DNA. TRBV1 is given as a pseudogene. The CDR3 has 19 residues. CDR3 loop: CTSSQPTSGSPISYNEQFF. DNA of the CDR3: TGCACCAGCAGCCAACCAACTAGCGGGAGCCCTATTTCCTACAATGAGCAGTTCTTC.

The chain links TRBV19 to TRBJ1-1, with TRBD1 as a possible D gene (6 bases). CDR3 length: 16 residues. Trimming stripped 5 bases from V and 6 bases from J, with 22 bases between. CDR1 LNHDA and CDR2 SQIVND come from the germline V gene (reference sequence). The CDR3 DNA reads as TGTGCCAGTAGTGGGGAATACAGGGTGGGGCAGCCTGAAGCTTTCTTT. This codes for CASSGEYRVGQPEAFF.